Listed here are 5 T cell receptor beta chains from one sample, sequenced in a study of OX40 agonist ivuxolimab in advanced cancers. Assay used: immunoSEQ multiplex PCR; TCRdb lists only in-frame clones, some missing. The table lists 55,000 to 80,000 clones, about 89% of them singletons, with about 5% in the top ten. The sample here was CD4+ or CD8+ T cells sorted from blood, taken in a trial of the OX40 agonist ivuxolimab. The origin of the receptors is an adult with an advanced solid tumor such as melanoma, head and neck, liver or kidney cancer.

The DNA of the CDR3 is TGTGCCACCAGCCCCCCGGGACAGGGGGCCGAGCAGTACTTC. Translation gives CATSPPGQGAEQYF. The rearrangement joins TRBV15 to TRBJ2-7, with 12 bases lining up with TRBD1. The CDR3 is 14 amino acids. V was clipped by 5 bases and J by 6 bases; unmatched bases: 5. Germline assignment: CDR1 LNHNV and CDR2 YYDKDF (reference sequence).

The rearrangement uses TRBV14 and TRBJ2-5; 8 bases align to TRBD2. V was clipped by 1 base and J by 4 bases; unmatched bases: 8. The length of the CDR3 is 16 residues. CDR1 is SGHDN and CDR2 is FVKESK in the germline V gene. As DNA, the CDR3 is TGTGCCAGCAGCCAAGCCGGGGCGGGAGGTCTAGAGACCCAGTACTTC. Translated, it gives CASSQAGAGGLETQYF.

This clone turned up a few times. This chain connects TRBV2 to TRBJ2-7; D may be TRBD2 (7 bases). The CDR3 is made up of 13 amino acids. Germline V gives CDR1 SNHLY, CDR2 FYNNEI. Trimming cost V 4 bases and J 7 bases, with 14 bases left between them. CDR3 sequence (DNA): TGTGCCAGCAGTGGTCGGGGGGCAGGGGAGCAGTACTTC. Its protein product is CASSGRGAGEQYF.

The V call is TRBV6-5, the J call TRBJ1-2, with 8 bases that match TRBD1. The CDR3 has 14 amino acids. V shed 2 bases and J 8 bases; nucleotides not matched to a gene: 7. Germline CDR1 is MNHEY and CDR2 is SVGAGI. The CDR3: CASSYRTGTLGYTF. The CDR3, as DNA: TGTGCCAGCAGTTACAGGACAGGGACGCTAGGCTACACCTTC.

This rearrangement joins TRBV11-2 to TRBJ1-1, with a tentative D call TRBD1 (6 bases). Germline-derived CDR1 and CDR2 are SGHAT and FQNNGV. This CDR3 has 14 residues. Deletions cut 5 bases from V and 4 bases from J, with 14 bases between. CDR3 bases: TGTGCCAGCAGCCCGCAGGGGCACGGCACTGAAGCTTTCTTT. This translates into CASSPQGHGTEAFF.